This passage covers 30 T cell receptor beta chains from one sample sequenced in a study of cytomegalovirus exposure and HLA in healthy donors listed by TCRdb under 2017. Libraries came from the immunoSEQ multiplex PCR assay. For the multiplex PCR, a mixture combining 60 forward primers for TCR Vbeta segments and 13 reverse primers for TCR Jbeta segments was used. TCRdb retrieved this table from immuneACCESS and kept in-frame rearrangements only. Not all clones are present; in checked studies, unresolved V genes account for under half, and no reason is known for the remainder. This sample gives 200,000 to 250,000 clones in total; 85% to 90% of them show up just once. The ten largest clones represent roughly 0.99% of the sample. The sequencing input was PBMCs. These receptors came from a woman in her late teens or twenties in good health and CMV-seronegative.

This chain joins TRBV6-5 and TRBJ1-5, with D perhaps TRBD1 (6 bases). The CDR3 loop spans 14 amino acids. Deletions cut 6 bases from V and 9 bases from J, with 18 bases between. Germline assignment: CDR1 MNHEY and CDR2 SVGAGI. The CDR3 here is CASRTTGTGGPQHF. Here the CDR3 DNA reads TGTGCCAGCAGAACGACAGGTACTGGGGGGCCCCAGCATTTT.

This chain joins TRBV14 and TRBJ2-7, with TRBD2 matching over 7 bases. The germline V gene encodes CDR1 SGHDN and CDR2 FVKESK. The CDR3 runs to 14 residues. V lost 1 base and J lost 5; bases outside the gene matches: 5. The CDR3 bases are TGTGCCAGCAGCCAAGGCGGGAGTGGAAACGAGCAGTACTTC. Encoded protein: CASSQGGSGNEQYF.

The chain employs TRBV5-6 and TRBJ1-1; unclear D gene. The CDR3 is 13 amino acids. Trimming stripped 0 bases from V and 7 bases from J, with 10 bases between. Germline CDR1 SGHDT, CDR2 YYEEEE. The CDR3 coding sequence is TGTGCCAGCAGCTTGGTCACCGGGATTGAAGCTTTCTTT. This encodes CASSLVTGIEAFF.

The chain combines TRBV2 with TRBJ2-1; D is perhaps TRBD1 (6 bases). The ends were cut back, 2 bases at V and 0 bases at J, with 11 bases in the middle. This CDR3 contains 16 residues. Germline values: CDR1 SNHLY, CDR2 FYNNEI. For the CDR3, the DNA is TGTGCCAGCAGTGAACAGCCCAGGGGCTCCTACAATGAGCAGTTCTTC. Encoded protein: CASSEQPRGSYNEQFF.

Here the CDR3 DNA reads TGTGCCAGCAGCTTAACCGGGACAGACTACTACAATGAGCAGTTCTTC. Amino acid sequence: CASSLTGTDYYNEQFF. V gene TRBV13 combines with J gene TRBJ2-1; 7 bases line up with TRBD1. With 2 bases clipped from V and 3 bases from J, the junction kept 7 bases outside the gene matches. Per the germline V gene, CDR1 is PRHDT and CDR2 is FYEKMQ (reference sequence). This CDR3 is built from 16 residues.

The rearrangement links TRBV19 to TRBJ2-3, with D perhaps TRBD1 (6 bases). Between the trimmed V and J ends, which lost 3 bases and 6 bases, there was a span of 13 bases. CDR1 and CDR2 from the germline V gene are LNHDA and SQIVND (reference sequence). The CDR3 contains 14 residues. CDR3: CASSIPTGSDTQYF. The CDR3 region has the DNA TGTGCCAGTAGTATCCCGACAGGTTCGGATACGCAGTATTTT. Combining the CDR3 with reference TRBV19 and TRBJ2-3 gives the whole variable domain DGGITQSPKYLFRKEGQNVTLSCEQNLNHDAMYWYRQDPGQGLRLIYYSQIVNDFQKGDIAEGYSVSREKKESFPLTVTSAQKNPTAFYLCASSIPTGSDTQYFGPGTRLTVL.

In its sample, this clone was seen once. Its ends do not fully match the called genes, so a read error is possible. This rearrangement joins TRBV9 to TRBJ2-3; TRBD2 aligns across 8 bases. In germline, CDR1 is SGDLS, CDR2 YYNGEE. The CDR3 spans 13 residues. The CDR3 protein is CASSVARAGAQDF. CDR3 nucleotide sequence: TGTGCCAGCAGCGTAGCAAGAGCGGGGGCCCAGGATTTT.

The chain combines TRBV4-1 with TRBJ2-2; perhaps TRBD1 as D (6 bases). Per the germline V gene, CDR1 is MGHRA and CDR2 is YSYEKL. The CDR3 is 16 residues long. The ends were cut back, 0 bases at V and 0 bases at J, with 8 bases in the middle. The CDR3 reads CASSQEGTPNTGELFF. The DNA of the CDR3 is TGCGCCAGCAGCCAAGAAGGGACACCGAACACCGGGGAGCTGTTTTTT.

This clone was counted a few times. V is TRBV19 and J is TRBJ1-1; a weak D match, TRBD1 (5 bases). The CDR3 covers 14 residues. Germline V CDR1 and CDR2: LNHDA, SQIVND (reference sequence). Trimming stripped 10 bases from V and 5 bases from J, with 20 bases between. This CDR3 reads CATTSGSGLTEAFF. The CDR3 DNA follows: TGTGCCACGACCTCGGGCTCAGGGCTTACTGAAGCTTTCTTT.

The chain is built from TRBV5-4 and TRBJ1-1; TRBD1 might be the D (5 bases). Germline CDR1 and CDR2: SGHNT and YYREEE (reference sequence). V was clipped by 3 bases and J by 4 bases, with 22 bases between them. The CDR3 covers 17 residues. CDR3 nucleotides: TGTGCCAGCAGCTCCGCCACCATCCAGGGTTTCGGCACTGAAGCTTTCTTT. The encoded protein is CASSSATIQGFGTEAFF.

The chain is built from TRBV5-1 and TRBJ1-1, with 8 bases matching TRBD1. Germline V lookup: CDR1 SGHRS, CDR2 YFSETQ. CDR3 size: 18 residues. V trimming: 0 bases; J trimming: 11 bases; junction bases outside the gene matches: 21. The CDR3 region has the DNA TGCGCCAGCAGCTTGGGATATCAGGACAGGGATTATGGGGGACCGGCTTTCTTT. This sequence encodes CASSLGYQDRDYGGPAFF.

The chain joins TRBV5-1 to TRBJ2-5; possible D gene TRBD1, 6 bases. The ends were cut back, 4 bases at V and 5 bases at J, with 15 bases in the middle. The CDR3 runs 14 residues. Per the germline V gene, CDR1 is SGHRS and CDR2 is YFSETQ. CDR3 in DNA: TGCGCCAGCAGCCCCAGGGGTGGCGGGGAGACCCAGTACTTC. Translating gives CASSPRGGGETQYF.

This chain connects TRBV13 to TRBJ1-1; 8 positions match TRBD1. This CDR3 spans 15 amino acids. The germline gives CDR1 PRHDT, CDR2 FYEKMQ (reference sequence). Losses at the gene ends were 2 bases for V and 6 bases for J; bases not matched to a gene: 8. For the CDR3, the DNA is TGTGCCAGCAGCTTAATAGGACAGGGTCTTCCTGAAGCTTTCTTT. Its translation is CASSLIGQGLPEAFF.

The chain joins TRBV7-9 to TRBJ1-5; D may be TRBD1 (6 bases). The V end was cut by 5 bases, the J end by 3 bases, with 14 bases between. CDR3 length: 15 residues. Germline V gene sequence: CDR1 SEHNR, CDR2 FQNEAQ (reference sequence). CDR3 DNA sequence: TGTGCCAGCAGCGCAGGGGACATGTCCAATCAGCCCCAGCATTTT. Protein product: CASSAGDMSNQPQHF.

V usage is TRBV7-6 and J usage is TRBJ1-2; D is unresolved. V was pared by 7 bases and J by 4 bases, with 25 bases between. Germline CDR1 and CDR2: SGHVS and FNYEAQ. This CDR3 has 17 residues. In DNA form, the CDR3 reads TGTGCCAGCACCCCCCTTTACGGGGTGGCCTCTAGCTATGGCTACACCTTC. The encoded protein is CASTPLYGVASSYGYTF. Full variable domain (remainder filled in from reference TRBV7-6 and TRBJ1-2): GAGVSQSPRYKVTKRGQDVALRCDPISGHVSLYWYRQALGQGPEFLTYFNYEAQQDKSGLPNDRFSAERPEGSISTLTIQRTEQRDSAMYRCASTPLYGVASSYGYTFGSGTRLTVV.

This clone has just a few counts. This chain links TRBV27 with TRBJ2-7, with D possibly TRBD1 on 5 matching bases. Germline values: CDR1 MNHEY, CDR2 SMNVEV (reference sequence). V was shortened by 2 bases and J by 3 bases, with 11 bases between the two germline ends. The CDR3 is made up of 14 amino acids. The chain's CDR3 is CASSLLRGSYEQYF. For the CDR3, the DNA is TGTGCCAGCAGTTTACTTAGGGGCAGCTACGAGCAGTACTTC.

This clone was counted once. Other DNA sequences in this sample translate to the same CDR3. The CDR3 spells CASSFRQGRETQYF. CDR3 coding DNA: TGCGCCAGCAGCTTTCGACAGGGGAGAGAGACCCAGTACTTC. The chain couples TRBV5-1 to TRBJ2-5, with 8 bases that match TRBD1. With V trimmed by 2 bases and J by 4 bases, 4 bases remained unmatched. Germline CDR1 and CDR2: SGHRS and YFSETQ. The CDR3 is 14 residues long.

The chain uses TRBV6-5 and TRBJ2-7, with 13 bases lining up with TRBD2. Germline CDR1 MNHEY, CDR2 SVGAGI. The CDR3 covers 15 residues. V lost 5 bases and J lost 3; bases outside the gene matches: 4. In DNA form, the CDR3 reads TGTGCCAGCAGTAAGGGACTAGCGGGATTCTACGAGCAGTACTTC. It yields the protein CASSKGLAGFYEQYF.

This rearrangement joins TRBV5-1 to TRBJ1-1, with TRBD1 identical over 9 bases. Germline trimming cut 0 bases from V and 1 base from J; bases unmatched to any gene: 4. In germline, CDR1 is SGHRS, CDR2 YFSETQ. This CDR3 spans 16 amino acids. Here the CDR3 reads CASSLGTGGRNTEAFF. In nucleotides, the CDR3 is TGCGCCAGCAGCTTGGGAACAGGGGGCAGGAACACTGAAGCTTTCTTT.

V and J are TRBV27 and TRBJ1-2; 7 nucleotides match TRBD1. Trimming took 6 bases from V and 0 from J; bases not matched to a gene: 7. The CDR3 runs 15 residues. Germline-derived CDR1 and CDR2 are MNHEY and SMNVEV (reference sequence). The CDR3 spells CASREQGKANYGYTF. CDR3 nucleotide sequence: TGTGCCAGCAGGGAACAGGGGAAGGCTAACTATGGCTACACCTTC.

The CDR3 coding sequence is TGTGCCAGCAGCTTAGGGACTAGCGGGGTACAAGAGACCCAGTACTTC. This sequence encodes CASSLGTSGVQETQYF. The chain is built from TRBV11-2 and TRBJ2-5; TRBD2 matches at 12 bases. The germline V gene has CDR1 SGHAT and CDR2 FQNNGV. The ends lost 1 base at V and 2 bases at J; junction bases unmatched: 2. This CDR3 has 16 residues.

J is TRBJ1-1 and V is TRBV19, with D unresolved. The CDR3 extends over 13 amino acids. Trimming stripped 7 bases from V and 4 bases from J, with 13 bases between. Germline assignment: CDR1 LNHDA and CDR2 SQIVND (reference sequence). Here the CDR3 DNA reads TGTGCCAGTACCAACGGGGTTACCACTGAAGCTTTCTTT. Translation: CASTNGVTTEAFF.

This clone was picked up a small number of times. The V call is TRBV6-1, the J call TRBJ2-3; TRBD2 aligns across 11 bases. Germline V CDR1 and CDR2: MNHNS, SASEGT. The CDR3 contains 15 residues. The V and J ends lost 1 base and 5 bases, in that order; junction bases with no gene match: 2. The CDR3 protein is CASSEVTSGGDTQYF. DNA of the CDR3: TGTGCCAGCAGTGAAGTCACTAGCGGGGGAGATACGCAGTATTTT.

This chain links TRBV2 with TRBJ1-1; no firm D call. V gave up 5 bases and J gave up 4 bases, with 8 bases separating them. The CDR3 runs 12 residues. From germline, CDR1 is SNHLY and CDR2 FYNNEI. The CDR3 protein is CASSTGGTEAFF. The CDR3 nucleotides are TGTGCCAGCAGTACCGGTGGCACTGAAGCTTTCTTT.

V gene TRBV4-3 combines with J gene TRBJ2-7; 7 bases match TRBD1. Germline lookup yields CDR1 LGHNA and CDR2 YSLEER. Trimming at V came to 1 base and at J to 4 bases, leaving 4 bases not matched to a gene. CDR3 size: 14 residues. The CDR3 DNA is TGCGCCAGCAGCCAAGGGACAGGTTTTTACGAGCAGTACTTC. Protein: CASSQGTGFYEQYF.

The rearrangement links TRBV6-5 to TRBJ2-5, with 8 bases identical to TRBD1. The CDR3 sequence is 16 residues long. V lost 4 bases, J lost 5 bases, and 12 bases stayed unmatched. Per germline, CDR1 MNHEY and CDR2 SVGAGI. The CDR3 region is CASSFPDAQGAETQYF. The CDR3, as DNA: TGTGCCAGCAGTTTCCCCGACGCTCAGGGGGCGGAGACCCAGTACTTC.

This clone was recorded once. The J gene is TRBJ2-2, the V gene TRBV27; 8 nucleotides line up with TRBD1. From germline, CDR1 is MNHEY and CDR2 SMNVEV (reference sequence). Trimming at V came to 3 bases and at J to 1 base, leaving 4 bases not matched to a gene. CDR3 length: 16 residues. CDR3 region: CASSFRGQVNTGELFF. For the CDR3, the DNA is TGTGCCAGCAGTTTCCGGGGACAGGTGAACACCGGGGAGCTGTTTTTT.

The chain carries TRBV14 and TRBJ1-2, with D maybe TRBD1 (6 bases). Deletions cut 4 bases from V and 3 bases from J, with 15 bases between. From germline, CDR1 is SGHDN and CDR2 FVKESK. This CDR3 has 15 amino acids. The CDR3 loop is CASSRLQGTDYGYTF. The CDR3 DNA sequence: TGTGCCAGCAGCCGGCTACAGGGTACAGACTATGGCTACACCTTC.

The V call is TRBV7-2, the J call TRBJ2-1; 8 bases agree with TRBD1. The junction had 3 bases not matched to a gene; V was cut back by 3 bases and J by 2 bases. Germline-derived CDR1 and CDR2 are SGHTA and FQGNSA. This CDR3 is 15 amino acids long. CDR3 residues: CASSFRQGPYNEQFF. The DNA of the CDR3 is TGTGCCAGCAGCTTCAGACAGGGGCCCTACAATGAGCAGTTCTTC.

V usage is TRBV2 and J usage is TRBJ2-6; tentatively, D is TRBD1 (7 bases). The germline gives CDR1 SNHLY, CDR2 FYNNEI. With 3 bases removed from V and 2 bases from J, the gap between germline ends came to 17 bases. CDR3 length: 18 residues. CDR3 coding DNA: TGTGCCAGCAGTGATTTCAGGGGGGAATTTACTGGGGCCAACGTCCTGACTTTC. As protein: CASSDFRGEFTGANVLTF.